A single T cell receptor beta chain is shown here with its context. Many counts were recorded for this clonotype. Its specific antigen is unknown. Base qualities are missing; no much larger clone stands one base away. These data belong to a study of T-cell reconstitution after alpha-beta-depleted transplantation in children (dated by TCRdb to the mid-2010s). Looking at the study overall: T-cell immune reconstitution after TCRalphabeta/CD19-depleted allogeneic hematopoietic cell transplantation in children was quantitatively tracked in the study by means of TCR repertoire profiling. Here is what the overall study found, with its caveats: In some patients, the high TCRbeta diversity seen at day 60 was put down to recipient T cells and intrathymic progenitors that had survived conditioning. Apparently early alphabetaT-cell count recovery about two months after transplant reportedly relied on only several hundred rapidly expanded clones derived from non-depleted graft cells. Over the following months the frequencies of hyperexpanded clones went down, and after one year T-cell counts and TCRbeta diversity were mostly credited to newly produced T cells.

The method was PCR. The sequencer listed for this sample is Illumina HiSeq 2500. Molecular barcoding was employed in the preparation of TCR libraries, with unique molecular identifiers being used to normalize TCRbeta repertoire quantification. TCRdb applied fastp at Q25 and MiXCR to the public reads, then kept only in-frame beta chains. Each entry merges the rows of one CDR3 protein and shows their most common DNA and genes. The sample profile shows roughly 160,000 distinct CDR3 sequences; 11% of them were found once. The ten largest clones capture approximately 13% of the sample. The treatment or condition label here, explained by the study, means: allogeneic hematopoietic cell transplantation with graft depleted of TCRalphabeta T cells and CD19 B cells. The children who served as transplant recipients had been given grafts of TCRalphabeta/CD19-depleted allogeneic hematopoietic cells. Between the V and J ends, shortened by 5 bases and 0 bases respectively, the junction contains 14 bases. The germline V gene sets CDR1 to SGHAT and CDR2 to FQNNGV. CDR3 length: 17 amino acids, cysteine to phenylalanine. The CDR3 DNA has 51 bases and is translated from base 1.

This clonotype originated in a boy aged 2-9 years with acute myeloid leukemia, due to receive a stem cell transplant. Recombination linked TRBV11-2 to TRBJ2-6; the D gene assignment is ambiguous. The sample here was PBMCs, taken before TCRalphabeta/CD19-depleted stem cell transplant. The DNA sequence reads TGTGCCAGCAGCGCCGAATGGGCCATCTCTGGGGCCAACGTCCTGACTTTC. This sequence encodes CASSAEWAISGANVLTF.